The sequence of this T cell receptor beta chain was determined in a study of blood T cell repertoires in COVID-19. Authors' methods: Reference gene primer amplification gave estimated nucleated cell counts. Clones were read by immunoSEQ multiplex PCR, and TCRdb kept only the in-frame ones, dropping some. The V and J calls and clone size are taken from that table; D and trimming were inferred from the DNA. The data contain 70,000 to 90,000 clones, roughly 85% of them singletons. The V gene end was trimmed by 6 bases and the J gene end by 0 bases; junction bases not matched to a gene: 4. CDR1 MDHEN and CDR2 SYDVKM come from the germline V gene. The CDR3 is 15 residues long.

Sequences were obtained from peripheral blood. The origin of this receptor is a man aged 50-60 years with COVID-19, enrolled during active disease. The chain couples TRBV28 to TRBJ1-5; 8 bases map to TRBD1. This CDR3 is CASRRQGNSNQPQHF. CDR3 sequence (DNA): TGTGCCAGCAGACGACAGGGGAATAGCAATCAGCCCCAGCATTTT.